This T cell receptor beta chain was recorded in a study of cytomegalovirus exposure and HLA in healthy donors. Study at large: Among the approximately 400 genotyped donors, approximately 81% were placed in the Caucasian-associated ancestry cluster.

Findings and caveats of the study: As a later analysis showed, a missense DCLRE1C variant was linked to trimming of TCR beta V- and J-genes. Most subjects' HLA-A and HLA-B alleles were reportedly predicted from TCR beta sequences. What a later analysis reportedly showed was that an Asian-associated ancestry cluster had fewer N-insertions than the 666-donor mean.

With regard to this clone: Its antigen is unidentified.

This CDR3 contains 15 residues. Deletions cut 5 bases from V and 2 bases from J, with 19 bases between. The germline CDR1 and CDR2 sequences are GTSNPN and SVGIG (reference sequence). The PCR made use of 60 Vbeta and 13 Jbeta primers. Data came from immunoSEQ multiplex PCR; TCRdb stores just in-frame clones and leaves some out. The sample carries about 170,000 clones, approximately 78% recorded once. Source material: PBMCs. This chain connects TRBV30 to TRBJ2-7; TRBD2 might be the D (6 bases). The sequence derives from a girl aged 2-10 years in good health and CMV-seropositive. In nucleotides, the CDR3 is TGTGCCTGGGATATGGGAGGTTCGTTCGCCTACGAGCAGTACTTC. Its protein is CAWDMGGSFAYEQYF.